A selection of T cell receptor beta chains follows, all from one sample in a study of graft-versus-host responses after intestinal transplantation. The protocol was immunoSEQ multiplex PCR, while the TCRdb copy is restricted to in-frame clones and leaves out a portion. Of approximately 77,000 clones listed, around nine tenths were seen once; the top ten hold 0.34%. Their cognate antigens are unknown. The sample consisted of unstimulated CD4+ T cells sorted from spleen or lymph node cells, taken before intestinal transplant. Source of these receptors: a human donor who received an intestinal transplant. Each CDR3 is given with its conserved first and last residue. Each record gives: CDR3 DNA, CDR3 protein, J gene, V gene, D gene, clone size. A D gene is named only where the DNA matches it firmly. Size tells how often a clone was seen (once, few, many) or the class of an expanded clone, and some rows leave it out.

CDR3 DNA: TGTGCCAGTAGCCAGACTGGGAACACCGGGGAGCTGTTTTTT; CDR3 protein: CASSQTGNTGELFF; J gene: TRBJ2-2; V gene: TRBV19; D gene: -; clone size: -
CDR3 DNA: TGCGCCAGCACTAAGGACTTCCAAGAGACCCAGTACTTC; CDR3 protein: CASTKDFQETQYF; J gene: TRBJ2-5; V gene: TRBV5-1; D gene: -; clone size: -
CDR3 DNA: TGTGCCAGCAGTCCGACGGGATCTGGGGCCAACGTCCTGACTTTC; CDR3 protein: CASSPTGSGANVLTF; J gene: TRBJ2-6; V gene: TRBV27; D gene: -; clone size: once
CDR3 DNA: TGCGCCAGCAGCTTGGGTAATACAGGGGGTTACGAGCAGTACTTC; CDR3 protein: CASSLGNTGGYEQYF; J gene: TRBJ2-7; V gene: TRBV5-1; D gene: TRBD1; clone size: -
CDR3 DNA: TGCAGCGTCGCCACAGGAGTCAATCAGCCCCAGCATTTT; CDR3 protein: CSVATGVNQPQHF; J gene: TRBJ1-5; V gene: TRBV29-1; D gene: -; clone size: -
CDR3 DNA: TGCAGCGTTCATGGACTAGCCCAAGAGACCCAGTACTTC; CDR3 protein: CSVHGLAQETQYF; J gene: TRBJ2-5; V gene: TRBV29-1; D gene: TRBD2; clone size: -
CDR3 DNA: TGTGCCAGCAGCCTACGGACAGGGGGTGAAAAACTGTTTTTT; CDR3 protein: CASSLRTGGEKLFF; J gene: TRBJ1-4; V gene: TRBV14; D gene: TRBD1; clone size: -
CDR3 DNA: TGTGCCAGCGAGGCTAGCGGGAGCCCAGATACGCAGTATTTT; CDR3 protein: CASEASGSPDTQYF; J gene: TRBJ2-3; V gene: TRBV6-1; D gene: TRBD2; clone size: once
CDR3 DNA: TGTGCCAGCAGCCAGGTTCTCTGGGGCCAGGAGTTCTTT; CDR3 protein: CASSQVLWGQEFF; J gene: TRBJ1-1; V gene: TRBV14; D gene: -; clone size: -
CDR3 DNA: TGTGCCAGCAACTGGGAGGCTGGCACTGAAGCTTTCTTT; CDR3 protein: CASNWEAGTEAFF; J gene: TRBJ1-1; V gene: TRBV2; D gene: -; clone size: -
CDR3 DNA: TGCGCCAGCAGCTTGGGGGAGGATTCCTACAATGAGCAGTTCTTC; CDR3 protein: CASSLGEDSYNEQFF; J gene: TRBJ2-1; V gene: TRBV5-1; D gene: -; clone size: -
CDR3 DNA: TGTGCCAGCAGCGTCTCAAGTAGGGGGAACACTGAAGCTTTCTTT; CDR3 protein: CASSVSSRGNTEAFF; J gene: TRBJ1-1; V gene: TRBV9; D gene: -; clone size: -
CDR3 DNA: TGTGCCAGCAGCGTGCGGGACGACCGACCCTATAATTCACCCCTCCACTTT; CDR3 protein: CASSVRDDRPYNSPLHF; J gene: TRBJ1-6; V gene: TRBV9; D gene: -; clone size: -
CDR3 DNA: TGCAGTGCGCGAACGGTCGATACGCAGTATTTT; CDR3 protein: CSARTVDTQYF; J gene: TRBJ2-3; V gene: TRBV20-1; D gene: -; clone size: -
CDR3 DNA: TGTGCCACCAGCAGGCGGGCGGACCCGTACAATGAGCAGTTCTTC; CDR3 protein: CATSRRADPYNEQFF; J gene: TRBJ2-1; V gene: TRBV15; D gene: -; clone size: -
CDR3 DNA: TGTGCCAGCAGCGTCGTGGGCAACACCGGGGAGCTGTTTTTT; CDR3 protein: CASSVVGNTGELFF; J gene: TRBJ2-2; V gene: TRBV9; D gene: -; clone size: -
CDR3 DNA: TGTGCCAGCAGCCCGGGACTAGCGCAGGCTTTTAACCCCGGAGGCGAGCAGTACTTC; CDR3 protein: CASSPGLAQAFNPGGEQYF; J gene: TRBJ2-7; V gene: TRBV5-4; D gene: TRBD2; clone size: -
CDR3 DNA: TGTGCCATCACGGTCTTTCAGCGGGAGGACAATGAGCAGTTCTTC; CDR3 protein: CAITVFQREDNEQFF; J gene: TRBJ2-1; V gene: TRBV10-3; D gene: TRBD2; clone size: -